This T cell receptor beta chain was captured by sequencing in a study of technical replicates of blood from several donors. The repertoire was sequenced with immunoSEQ multiplex PCR; TCRdb's copy has only in-frame clones and lacks some. The sample lists tens of thousands of clones; 90% to 95% were seen once. The TCR sequence derives from a human donor in good health. Specimen: T cells isolated from PBMCs.

CDR3: CASSVGPNYEQYF. DNA for the CDR3: TGTGCCAGTAGTGTTGGCCCCAACTACGAGCAGTACTTC. The V call is TRBV19, the J call TRBJ2-7; no firm D call. Looked up from germline, CDR1 is LNHDA and CDR2 is SQIVND (reference sequence). The CDR3 loop spans 13 amino acids. Between the trimmed V and J ends, which lost 5 bases and 3 bases, there was a span of 11 bases.